Shown below are 27 T cell receptor beta chains from a single sample sequenced in a study of tissue T cells after allogeneic stem cell transplantation. Using immunoSEQ multiplex PCR, the repertoire was profiled, and TCRdb retains in-frame clones only, with some absent. This table holds about 17,000 clones, about 70% found once. The sequenced material came from spleen. These receptor sequences come from a female BALB/c mouse in good health. Strain haplotype at MHC: H2-d.

This clone has more than one count but fewer than ten. Genes and germline come from the mouse. The chain's CDR3 is CASSQEGQGHAEQFF. CDR3 DNA (partial): TGTGCCAGCAGCCAAGAAGGACAGGGGCATGCTGAGCAGTTC. V is TRBV2 and J is TRBJ2-1, with 9 bases aligning to TRBD1. The sequenced fragment ends 1 residue before the CDR3 boundary, so the rest is inferred from the germline J gene. With 0 bases clipped from V and 5 bases from J, the junction kept 2 bases outside the gene matches. In germline, CDR1 is LGHNA, CDR2 YSYQKL. This CDR3 has 15 amino acids.

This clone came up a few times. Any gene name here is a mouse gene name. The CDR3 end falls 1 residue outside the read, so it is completed with the germline J gene. The chain combines TRBV5 with TRBJ2-7, with TRBD2 identical over 11 bases. The CDR3 consists of 16 residues. Trimming took 1 base from V and 3 from J; bases not matched to a gene: 5. From germline, CDR1 is LGHNA and CDR2 YNLKQL (reference sequence). The CDR3 loop reads CASSQGKGLGGYEQYF. The sequenced CDR3 bases are TGTGCCAGCAGCCAAGGGAAAGGACTGGGGGGCTATGAACAGTAC.

A word on this clone: Gene names denote mouse genes. The CDR3 goes on 1 residue after the read ends, and that part is filled in from the germline J gene. The rearrangement links TRBV5 to TRBJ2-2; 9 bases agree with TRBD2. The CDR3 consists of 15 residues. Trimming at V came to 4 bases and at J to 3 bases, leaving 3 bases not matched to a gene. Germline CDR1 reads LGHNA; CDR2 reads YNLKQL (reference sequence). The CDR3 loop reads CASSRLGEDTGQLYF. The sequenced CDR3 bases are TGTGCCAGCAGCCGACTGGGGGAAGACACCGGGCAGCTCTAC.

Details on this clone: Gene labels here are mouse ones. The CDR3 extends 1 residue past the end of the read, so its final part is completed from the germline J gene. The gene calls are TRBV13-3 and TRBJ1-4, with D uncertain. In germline, CDR1 is NNHDY, CDR2 SYVADS. The CDR3 contains 14 residues. V was shortened by 3 bases and J by 0 bases, with 6 bases between the two germline ends. The CDR3 bases that were read are TGTGCCAGCAGTGTTGGGATTTCCAACGAAAGATTATTT. It is translated as CASSVGISNERLF. The entire CDR3 is CASSVGISNERLFF.

As for this clone: Gene names denote mouse genes. The observed sequence ends 1 residue before the CDR3 terminus, with the missing tail filled in from the germline J gene. V is TRBV24 and J is TRBJ2-7, with 11 bases identical to TRBD2. CDR1 and CDR2 (germline): KGHTA, FRNEEI. The CDR3 runs to 12 residues. Germline trimming cut 6 bases from V and 5 bases from J; bases unmatched to any gene: 0. Partial CDR3 DNA: TGTGCCAGCAGGGACTGGGGGGATGAACAGTAC. Protein sequence: CASRDWGDEQY. The complete CDR3 reads CASRDWGDEQYF.

Details on this clone: Gene names and germline refer to mouse. The read ends 1 residue early relative to the CDR3; the germline J gene fills the gap. The genes are TRBV5 and TRBJ1-6, with 10 positions matching TRBD1. TRBJ1-6 is treated as an ORF (open reading frame) with a function not yet certain. The CDR3 runs to 17 residues. CDR1 and CDR2 (germline): LGHNA, YNLKQL (reference sequence). The ends lost 0 bases at V and 5 bases at J; junction bases unmatched: 4. The sequenced CDR3 bases are TGTGCCAGCAGCCAAGAGGGGGGACAGGGGAATAATTCGCCCCTCTAC. This translates into CASSQEGGQGNNSPLY. The whole CDR3 protein is CASSQEGGQGNNSPLYF.

This clone appeared a few times. Germline and genes: mouse. The sequenced fragment ends 1 residue before the CDR3 boundary, so the rest is inferred from the germline J gene. The chain has TRBV2 and TRBJ2-7, with 10 positions matching TRBD2. The CDR3 runs to 15 residues. Germline V gene lookup returns CDR1 LGHNA and CDR2 YSYQKL. J was trimmed by 4 bases and V by 0 bases; bases with no gene match: 3. The sequenced CDR3 bases are TGTGCCAGCAGCCAAGACTGGACTGGGGGTTATGAACAGTAC. Translated, it gives CASSQDWTGGYEQY. The entire CDR3 protein reads CASSQDWTGGYEQYF.

Turning to this clone: The genes are named according to mouse. The read stops 1 residue short of the end of the CDR3; the missing end is completed from the germline J gene. The chain is built from TRBV2 and TRBJ2-1; D may be TRBD2 (6 bases). The CDR3 is 15 residues long. From germline, CDR1 is LGHNA and CDR2 YSYQKL. V was shortened by 0 bases and J by 3 bases, with 9 bases between the two germline ends. CDR3 region: CASSQDAGVYAEQFF. CDR3 DNA (partial): TGTGCCAGCAGCCAAGATGCTGGGGTCTATGCTGAGCAGTTC.

This clone was seen a single time. Genes and germline come from the mouse. Coverage ceases 1 residue before the CDR3 finishes, and the germline J gene fills in the end. This sequence joins TRBV20 and TRBJ1-4; 9 bases fit TRBD1. CDR1 and CDR2 (germline): GFQATS, STVNSAI. The CDR3 is 15 residues long. Germline trimming cut 1 base from V and 2 bases from J; bases unmatched to any gene: 2. The CDR3 sequence: CGARAGQGSNERLFF. CDR3 DNA, as far as it was read: TGTGGTGCTAGGGCCGGACAGGGGTCCAACGAAAGATTATTT. The variable domain in full, with the rest retrieved from reference TRBV20 and TRBJ1-4, is GALVYQYPRRTICKSGTSMRMECQAVGFQATSVAWYRQSPQKTFELIALSTVNSAIKYEQNFTQEKFPISHPNLSFSSMTVLNAYLEDRGLYLCGARAGQGSNERLFFGHGTKLSVL.

Only one count was recorded for this clone. Genes and germline come from the mouse. CDR3 DNA, as far as it was read: TGTGCCAGCAGGCAGACGGACTGGGGGGATAACTATGCTGAGCAGTTC. It translates to CASRQTDWGDNYAEQF. The whole CDR3 is CASRQTDWGDNYAEQFF. The chain joins TRBV4 to TRBJ2-1, with 11 bases identical to TRBD2. The read ends 1 residue before the CDR3 terminus; that terminus is restored from the germline J gene. The V gene end was trimmed by 6 bases and the J gene end by 0 bases; junction bases not matched to a gene: 7. This CDR3 is built from 17 residues. Germline loops: CDR1 LGHDT, CDR2 YNNKQL (reference sequence).

There are a few counts of this clone. Germline and genes here are mouse. The read ends 1 residue early relative to the CDR3; the germline J gene fills the gap. The chain combines TRBV13-3 with TRBJ2-7, with 10 bases that match TRBD2. Germline values: CDR1 NNHDY, CDR2 SYVADS. The CDR3 totals 15 residues. J gave up 2 bases and V 0 bases, and 2 bases lay outside the gene matches. The sequenced CDR3 bases are TGTGCCAGCAGTGATGTTGGGACTGGGGCCTATGAACAGTAC. Protein product: CASSDVGTGAYEQY. The full CDR3 sequence reads CASSDVGTGAYEQYF.

Concerning this clone: The gene names given are mouse names. The missing CDR3 end, 1 residue past where the read stops, is filled in from the germline J gene. The rearrangement uses TRBV2 and TRBJ2-7; 11 bases are a match to TRBD2. V trimming: 4 bases; J trimming: 6 bases; junction bases outside the gene matches: 8. The CDR3 runs to 15 residues. Germline V gives CDR1 LGHNA, CDR2 YSYQKL. The sequenced CDR3 bases are TGTGCCAGCAGCCCAACTGGGGGGGCGCACCTTGAACAGTAC. The encoded protein is CASSPTGGAHLEQY. The CDR3 in full is CASSPTGGAHLEQYF.

This clone came up a few times. Genes and germline come from the mouse. The sequence runs out 1 residue before the end of the CDR3; the remainder is reconstructed from the germline J gene. The chain is built from TRBV13-1 and TRBJ1-5; the D is unclear. The V gene lost 2 bases and the J gene lost 0 bases, with 6 bases spanning the gap. This CDR3 has 14 residues. CDR1 and CDR2 (germline): NSHNY, SYGAGN. CDR3 bases read: TGTGCCAGCAGTGAACAATATAACAACCAGGCTCCGCTT. This codes for CASSEQYNNQAPL. The CDR3 as a whole reads CASSEQYNNQAPLF.

This clone was recorded a few times. Here the gene names and germline are mouse. The CDR3 goes on 1 residue after the read ends, and that part is filled in from the germline J gene. The V and J genes are TRBV13-3 and TRBJ1-4, with 10 bases lining up with TRBD1. The CDR3 is made up of 15 amino acids. Trimming at V came to 2 bases and at J to 5 bases, leaving 3 bases not matched to a gene. Per germline, CDR1 NNHDY and CDR2 SYVADS. The CDR3 loop is CASSDRDRGNERLFF. The DNA read from the CDR3 is TGTGCCAGCAGTGACCGGGACAGGGGAAACGAAAGATTATTT.

As concerns this clone: The genes are named according to mouse. The CDR3 extends 1 residue past the end of the read, so its final part is completed from the germline J gene. J is TRBJ2-7 and V is TRBV2; TRBD1 matches 7 bases. With V trimmed by 3 bases and J by 0 bases, 8 bases remained unmatched. Germline values: CDR1 LGHNA, CDR2 YSYQKL. This CDR3 comprises 16 residues. CDR3 sequence: CASSHPAGQSSYEQYF. Partial CDR3 DNA: TGTGCCAGCAGCCACCCGGCGGGACAGAGCTCCTATGAACAGTAC.

Points on this clone: Genes here carry mouse names. The covered CDR3 bases are TGTGCTAGGGGACAGGGTAACGAAAGATTATTT. It is translated as CARGQGNERLF. The entire CDR3 is CARGQGNERLFF. The J gene is TRBJ1-4, the V gene TRBV29; 9 bases line up with TRBD1. The read comes to an end 1 residue before the CDR3 does, leaving the germline J gene to fill in the end. Germline lookup yields CDR1 MSHET and CDR2 SYDVDS. The V and J ends lost 9 bases and 5 bases, in that order; junction bases with no gene match: 1. The CDR3 has 12 residues.

A note on this clone: All gene names here are mouse names. The CDR3 end is not reached by the read, which stops 1 residue before it; the germline J gene fills it in. The chain joins TRBV13-2 to TRBJ1-5, with 9 bases identical to TRBD1. The CDR3 spans 19 residues. The ends lost 0 bases at V and 3 bases at J; junction bases unmatched: 13. Germline-derived CDR1 and CDR2 are NNHNN and SYGAGS (reference sequence). CDR3: CASGDAEGQGRGGNQAPLF. The DNA read from the CDR3 is TGTGCCAGCGGTGATGCAGAGGGACAGGGTAGGGGGGGCAACCAGGCTCCGCTT.

With respect to this clone: Genes and germline are mouse. The read ends 1 residue early relative to the CDR3; the germline J gene fills the gap. The J gene is TRBJ1-6, the V gene TRBV31, with D perhaps TRBD1 (6 bases). TRBJ1-6 qualifies as an ORF whose function is uncertain. Trimming stripped 0 bases from V and 9 bases from J, with 12 bases between. This CDR3 is built from 14 residues. The germline gives CDR1 GKSSPN, CDR2 SITVG. The CDR3 spells CAWSLQGSGSPLYF. The sequenced part of the CDR3 DNA is TGTGCCTGGAGTCTCCAGGGGTCGGGTTCGCCCCTCTAC.

To note about this clone: Mouse germline and gene names are used. The CDR3 goes on 1 residue after the read ends, and that part is filled in from the germline J gene. The chain has TRBV13-1 and TRBJ2-2, with 7 bases fitting TRBD1. Germline CDR1 is NSHNY and CDR2 is SYGAGN. This CDR3 contains 16 residues. Losses at the gene ends were 3 bases for V and 0 bases for J; bases not matched to a gene: 5. The CDR3 DNA, read in part, is TGTGCCAGCAGTGTCCCGGGACAGCCAAACACCGGGCAGCTCTAC. Its protein product is CASSVPGQPNTGQLY. The whole CDR3 sequence reads CASSVPGQPNTGQLYF.

This clone has only a few counts. Gene labels here are mouse ones. The read halts 1 residue ahead of the CDR3 end, with the missing end drawn from the germline J gene. The chain has TRBV19 and TRBJ2-4; weak D call: TRBD1 (5 bases). The CDR3 totals 13 residues. CDR1 and CDR2 (germline): FNHDT, SITEND (reference sequence). The ends were cut back, 2 bases at V and 1 base at J, with 5 bases in the middle. CDR3: CASSIRGQNTLYF. CDR3 bases read: TGTGCCAGCAGTATCAGGGGTCAAAACACCTTGTAC.

As to this clone: Gene labels here are mouse ones. The missing CDR3 end, 1 residue past where the read stops, is filled in from the germline J gene. V gene TRBV13-2 combines with J gene TRBJ2-4; no definite D call. CDR1 is NNHNN and CDR2 is SYGAGS in the germline V gene (reference sequence). The CDR3 has 13 amino acids. Between the trimmed V and J ends, which lost 5 bases and 2 bases, there was a span of 9 bases. This CDR3 reads CASGLDNQNTLYF. Incomplete CDR3 DNA: TGTGCCAGCGGCCTCGACAATCAAAACACCTTGTAC.

A remark on this clone: Each gene name is a mouse one. The read halts 1 residue ahead of the CDR3 end, with the missing end drawn from the germline J gene. The chain uses TRBV19 and TRBJ1-1; TRBD1 aligns across 7 bases. The trim removed 2 bases at V and 3 bases at J, leaving 7 bases unmatched. The CDR3 length is 15 residues. Germline V gene lookup returns CDR1 FNHDT and CDR2 SITEND (reference sequence). Here the CDR3 reads CASSMTGRKDTEVFF. Incomplete CDR3 DNA: TGTGCCAGCAGTATGACAGGGAGAAAGGACACAGAAGTCTTC.

Details on this clone: Gene names are mouse gene names. The CDR3 end is not reached by the read, which stops 1 residue before it; the germline J gene fills it in. The rearrangement links TRBV3 to TRBJ2-3, with unresolved D. The germline gives CDR1 SNHLY, CDR2 FYNGKV (reference sequence). Trimming cost V 1 base and J 0 bases, with 11 bases left between them. This CDR3 region has 16 residues. The CDR3 sequence is CASSLDLATSAETLYF. Partial CDR3 DNA: TGTGCCAGCAGCTTAGATCTGGCGACTAGTGCAGAAACGCTGTAT.

Comment on this clone: Gene names refer to mouse genes. Sequencing ends 1 residue short of the CDR3 end; the germline J gene provides the rest. This sequence joins TRBV13-2 and TRBJ1-5, with D unclear. The V end was cut by 4 bases, the J end by 0 bases, with 5 bases between. Germline CDR1 and CDR2: NNHNN and SYGAGS (reference sequence). This CDR3 is 13 amino acids long. The covered CDR3 bases are TGTGCCAGCGGTCCCAGTAACAACCAGGCTCCGCTT. Translated: CASGPSNNQAPL. The whole CDR3 protein reads CASGPSNNQAPLF.

This clone was picked up a small number of times. Mouse names are used for the genes. Read coverage stops 1 residue before the CDR3 terminus; the germline J gene supplies the remainder. V usage is TRBV17 and J usage is TRBJ1-4; 10 bases match TRBD1. The V gene end was trimmed by 1 base and the J gene end by 4 bases; junction bases not matched to a gene: 0. Germline V gene lookup returns CDR1 MNHDT and CDR2 YYDKIL. The CDR3 covers 15 residues. Partial CDR3 DNA: TGTGCTAGCAGTAGAGGGACAGGGGGCAACGAAAGATTATTT. Translation gives CASSRGTGGNERLF. In full, the CDR3 reads CASSRGTGGNERLFF.

On this clone itself: The genes are named according to mouse. The read is 1 residue too short to cover the CDR3 end, so that end is filled in from the germline J gene. The chain is built from TRBV29 and TRBJ2-2; tentatively, D is TRBD2 (6 bases). Germline V gives CDR1 MSHET, CDR2 SYDVDS. The CDR3 has 16 amino acids. V was cut by 3 bases and J by 0 bases, with 11 bases left in between. The CDR3 is CASSLGGPANTGQLYF. The CDR3 DNA, read in part, is TGTGCTAGCAGTTTGGGGGGTCCCGCAAACACCGGGCAGCTCTAC.

On this clone: The genes and germline here are from mouse. The chain's CDR3 is CASSQTGTYNQAPLF. CDR3 DNA (partial): TGTGCCAGCAGCCAAACCGGGACATACAACCAGGCTCCGCTT. The rearrangement joins TRBV2 to TRBJ1-5; a possible D gene is TRBD1 (6 bases). The read stops 1 residue short of the end of the CDR3; the missing end is completed from the germline J gene. Looked up from germline, CDR1 is LGHNA and CDR2 is YSYQKL. Trimming took 2 bases from V and 2 from J, leaving 10 bases between them. CDR3 length: 15 amino acids. The entire variable domain, with the rest obtained from reference TRBV2 and TRBJ1-5, is as follows: DPKIIQKPKYLVAVTGSEKILICEQYLGHNAMYWYRQSAKKPLEFMFSYSYQKLMDNQTASSRFQPQSSKKNHLDLQITALKPDDSATYFCASSQTGTYNQAPLFGEGTRLSVL.